This entry lists 14 T cell receptor beta chains sequenced from one sample in a study of CD8 T cells in Susac syndrome. With random hexamers, roughly 0.45 to 1 ug RNA was reverse transcribed. TCRdb reprocessed the immunoSEQ multiplex PCR reads via MiXCR and lists one record per CDR3 protein. Counted here are 95,000 or so distinct CDR3 sequences, roughly 91% occurring once; the ten biggest clones make up roughly 0.32%. Material: CD8+ T cells from PBMCs. All receptors come from a human donor in good health.

The genes are TRBV29-1 and TRBJ1-2; D unclear. Trimming removed 5 bases from V and 7 bases from J, with 11 bases in between. This CDR3 spans 11 amino acids. CDR1 and CDR2 (germline): SQVTM, ANQGSEA. The CDR3 loop reads CSVQSLRGYTF. The CDR3 DNA follows: TGCAGCGTTCAGTCCCTCCGTGGCTACACCTTC.

The chain carries TRBV15 and TRBJ1-1; unclear D gene. This CDR3 contains 14 residues. In germline, CDR1 is LNHNV, CDR2 YYDKDF (reference sequence). V was clipped by 1 base and J by 2 bases, with 8 bases between them. CDR3 residues: CATSRVAGNTEAFF. The CDR3 coding sequence is TGTGCCACCAGCAGAGTCGCGGGTAACACTGAAGCTTTCTTT.

The chain carries TRBV20-1 and TRBJ2-7; D possibly corresponds to TRBD2 (5 bases). The CDR3 has 12 residues. Trimming shortened V by 3 bases and J by 4 bases, and 10 bases separated the two germline ends. Per germline, CDR1 DFQATT and CDR2 SNEGSKA (reference sequence). CDR3 in DNA: TGCAGTGCTAGGGATACTAGTTACGAGCAGTACTTC. This translates into CSARDTSYEQYF.

V and J are TRBV6-1 and TRBJ2-2; TRBD2 aligns across 8 bases. Trimming removed 2 bases from V and 1 base from J; junction bases left unmatched: 0. Germline CDR1 and CDR2: MNHNS and SASEGT. The length of the CDR3 is 15 residues. CDR3 residues: CASSELAGNTGELFF. The CDR3, as DNA: TGTGCCAGCAGTGAACTAGCGGGGAACACCGGGGAGCTGTTTTTT.

The chain is built from TRBV12-3 or TRBV12-4 and TRBJ1-1, with D possibly matching TRBD1 (5 bases). Between the trimmed V and J ends, which lost 3 bases and 7 bases, there was a span of 12 bases. This CDR3 region has 13 residues. CDR3 DNA: TGTGCCAGCAGTTTGGGGCACCCTAATGAAGCTTTCTTT. Its translation is CASSLGHPNEAFF.

This clonotype has a single count. The chain recombines TRBV6-1 with TRBJ2-1, with D perhaps TRBD1 (5 bases). V lost 6 bases and J lost 6, with 15 bases in between. Germline V gives CDR1 MNHNS, CDR2 SASEGT. The CDR3 contains 14 residues. The CDR3 DNA sequence: TGTGCCAGCAGGGGTTCAGGGCCCCTCAATGAGCAGTTCTTC. Translation gives CASRGSGPLNEQFF.

In its sample, this clonotype was seen once. The chain is built from TRBV30 and TRBJ1-5; 7 bases map to TRBD1. The CDR3 loop spans 15 amino acids. Germline CDR1 is GTSNPN and CDR2 is SVGIG (reference sequence). The V segment lost 4 bases and the J segment 4 bases; nucleotides outside the gene matches: 10. CDR3 sequence reads: CAWNLPGTENQPQHF. Here the CDR3 DNA reads TGTGCCTGGAATTTACCGGGGACAGAGAATCAGCCCCAGCATTTT. The variable domain in full, completed from reference TRBV30 and TRBJ1-5, reads SQTIHQWPATLVQPVGSPLSLECTVEGTSNPNLYWYRQAAGRGLQLLFYSVGIGQISSEVPQNLSASRPQDRQFILSSKKLLLSDSGFYLCAWNLPGTENQPQHFGDGTRLSIL.

V and J are TRBV20-1 and TRBJ2-5, with unresolved D. V lost 0 bases, J lost 2 bases, and 7 bases lay in between. Germline V lookup: CDR1 DFQATT, CDR2 SNEGSKA (reference sequence). The CDR3 is 13 amino acids. The CDR3 sequence is CSARDRGQETQYF. The CDR3 DNA reads TGCAGTGCTAGAGATCGTGGGCAAGAGACCCAGTACTTC.

The CDR3 sequence: CSATDRDPYEQYF. The CDR3 region has the DNA TGCAGCGCCACGGACAGGGACCCGTACGAGCAGTACTTC. J is TRBJ2-7 and V is TRBV29-1; TRBD1 matches 8 bases. V lost 7 bases, J lost 4 bases, and 9 bases stayed unmatched. Per germline, CDR1 SQVTM and CDR2 ANQGSEA. The CDR3 has 13 residues.

The rearrangement uses TRBV27 and TRBJ2-3; 9 nucleotides line up with TRBD2. Germline trimming cut 2 bases from V and 4 bases from J; bases unmatched to any gene: 4. Germline CDR1 reads MNHEY; CDR2 reads SMNVEV (reference sequence). The CDR3 has 15 amino acids. The CDR3 DNA sequence: TGTGCCAGCAGTTTAGAGGCTAGCGGGGCAGATACGCAGTATTTT. Translating it yields CASSLEASGADTQYF.

The chain carries TRBV20-1 and TRBJ1-2; D unclear. Germline CDR1 DFQATT, CDR2 SNEGSKA (reference sequence). V dropped 5 bases and J dropped 3 bases, with 19 bases sitting between them. The CDR3 extends over 15 amino acids. Here the CDR3 DNA reads TGCAGTGCTCCCGTCCGGGTAGGCTGGGACTATGGCTACACCTTC. As protein: CSAPVRVGWDYGYTF.

CDR3 amino acids: CASSIEGSQPQHF. The CDR3 nucleotides are TGTGCCAGTAGTATAGAGGGCAGCCAGCCCCAGCATTTT. The V gene is TRBV19, the J gene TRBJ1-5; no clear D. V lost 0 bases and J lost 7, with 7 bases in between. The CDR3 loop spans 13 amino acids. CDR1 and CDR2 from the germline V gene are LNHDA and SQIVND (reference sequence). The full variable domain, rest sourced from reference TRBV19 and TRBJ1-5, is DGGITQSPKYLFRKEGQNVTLSCEQNLNHDAMYWYRQDPGQGLRLIYYSQIVNDFQKGDIAEGYSVSREKKESFPLTVTSAQKNPTAFYLCASSIEGSQPQHFGDGTRLSIL.

The chain uses TRBV27 and TRBJ1-1; D is unresolved. The germline V gene encodes CDR1 MNHEY and CDR2 SMNVEV (reference sequence). V lost 4 bases and J 0 bases, leaving 9 bases between the germline ends. CDR3 length: 14 residues. DNA for the CDR3: TGTGCCAGCAGTTGGACGGGGTTGAACACTGAAGCTTTCTTT. Translated, it gives CASSWTGLNTEAFF.

The genes are TRBV7-9 and TRBJ2-3; D possibly corresponds to TRBD1 (5 bases). The CDR3 covers 15 residues. Germline V gene data show CDR1 as SEHNR and CDR2 as FQNEAQ (reference sequence). The V gene lost 2 bases and the J gene lost 6 bases, with 15 bases spanning the gap. CDR3 DNA: TGTGCCAGCAGCTTACACCTCGCGCGACAGGATACGCAGTATTTT. Translated: CASSLHLARQDTQYF.